Each of the 15 T cell receptor beta chains below was sequenced from the same sample in a study of OX40 agonist ivuxolimab in advanced cancers. Assay: immunoSEQ multiplex PCR; the TCRdb copy retains only in-frame clones and omits some. The profile shows 60,000 to 70,000 clones, around 88% of them singletons. The sequenced sample was CD4+ or CD8+ T cells sorted from blood, obtained in a trial of the OX40 agonist ivuxolimab. These receptors all come from an adult with an advanced solid tumor such as melanoma, head and neck, liver or kidney cancer.

The chain combines TRBV9 with TRBJ2-5, with 8 bases that match TRBD1. The J call may be in error: the DNA end matches TRBJ2-7 better. The CDR3 loop spans 16 amino acids. From germline, CDR1 is SGDLS and CDR2 YYNGEE. The CDR3 bases are TGTGCCAGCAGCGTAGCGGTCTGGGACAGGAACTACGAGCAGTACTTC. Its translation: CASSVAVWDRNYEQYF.

The V call is TRBV7-6, the J call TRBJ1-4; D may be TRBD1 (6 bases). V dropped 5 bases and J dropped 5 bases, with 18 bases sitting between them. The CDR3 is 16 residues long. Germline V gives CDR1 SGHVS, CDR2 FNYEAQ. CDR3 nucleotide sequence: TGTGCCAGCAGCCCCTTCGGGGAGGGGGGAAATGAAAAACTGTTTTTT. Its protein is CASSPFGEGGNEKLFF.

Written as DNA, the CDR3 is TGTGCCAGCAGCGTAGGGGTTGAGTGGCAAGAGACCCAGTACTTC. Translating gives CASSVGVEWQETQYF. This chain joins TRBV9 and TRBJ2-5; no clear D. Germline lookup yields CDR1 SGDLS and CDR2 YYNGEE. Trimming took off 0 bases at V and 2 bases at J, with 11 bases between the two ends. This CDR3 comprises 15 residues.

In regard to this clone: Other DNA sequences from this sample encode an identical CDR3 as well. This chain uses TRBV27 with TRBJ2-2; 11 positions agree with TRBD2. Germline-derived CDR1 and CDR2 are MNHEY and SMNVEV (reference sequence). This CDR3 has 17 residues. Trimming cost V 5 bases and J 6 bases; bases outside gene matches: 11. For the CDR3, the DNA is TGTGCCAGCAGTACTCAAACACTAGCGGGAGTGCCCGGGGAGCTGTTTTTT. It yields the protein CASSTQTLAGVPGELFF.

V and J are TRBV13 and TRBJ2-2, with D perhaps given as TRBD1 or TRBD2 (5 bases each). The CDR3 contains 14 residues. The V end lost 5 bases, the J end lost 4 bases, and 11 bases lay between the germline ends. Germline assignment: CDR1 PRHDT and CDR2 FYEKMQ (reference sequence). The CDR3 DNA is TGTGCCAGCAGCGGAGGACAAACCACCGGGGAGCTGTTTTTT. This translates into CASSGGQTTGELFF.

V and J are TRBV7-9 and TRBJ1-4; D gene unclear. Per the germline V gene, CDR1 is SEHNR and CDR2 is FQNEAQ (reference sequence). Trimming cost V 1 base and J 4 bases, with 10 bases left between them. The CDR3 spans 15 residues. Here the CDR3 reads CASSLGTGINEKLFF. The CDR3 bases are TGTGCCAGCAGCTTAGGGACCGGGATTAATGAAAAACTGTTTTTT.

The genes are TRBV7-2 and TRBJ2-3, with 9 positions matching TRBD2. Trimming cost V 3 bases and J 4 bases; bases outside gene matches: 5. The germline V gene encodes CDR1 SGHTA and CDR2 FQGNSA. The CDR3 consists of 15 residues. The CDR3 DNA sequence: TGTGCCAGCAGCTTCCGGACTAGCGAGGCAGATACGCAGTATTTT. Translating it yields CASSFRTSEADTQYF.

The V gene is TRBV7-3, the J gene TRBJ2-1; 7 bases match TRBD1. Germline V gives CDR1 SGHTA, CDR2 FQGTGA. V was pared by 5 bases and J by 4 bases, with 2 bases of the junction left unmatched. The CDR3 length is 13 residues. The CDR3 loop reads CASSPGQYNEQFF. The CDR3 nucleotides are TGTGCCAGCAGCCCGGGACAGTACAATGAGCAGTTCTTC.

This chain uses TRBV7-7 with TRBJ2-2, with 12 bases fitting TRBD2. Looked up from germline, CDR1 is SSHAT and CDR2 is FNYEAQ (reference sequence). This CDR3 has 15 amino acids. The V segment lost 5 bases and the J segment 7 bases; nucleotides outside the gene matches: 5. This CDR3 reads CASSVTSGGLGELFF. Written as DNA, the CDR3 is TGTGCCAGCAGCGTGACTAGCGGGGGACTCGGGGAGCTGTTTTTT. Variable domain in full (rest from reference TRBV7-7 and TRBJ2-2): GAGVSQSPRYKVTKRGQDVTLRCDPISSHATLYWYQQALGQGPEFLTYFNYEAQPDKSGLPSDRFSAERPEGSISTLTIQRTEQRDSAMYRCASSVTSGGLGELFFGEGSRLTVL.

This clone has more than one count but fewer than ten. CDR3 nucleotide sequence: TGTGCCAGCAGTTCGGGGACTCCTCCCTACGAGCAGTACTTC. This gives the protein CASSSGTPPYEQYF. The chain couples TRBV28 to TRBJ2-7; a weak D match, TRBD2 (6 bases). V lost 4 bases to trimming and J lost 2 bases, with 12 bases between them. The CDR3 is 14 residues long. Germline CDR1 is MDHEN and CDR2 is SYDVKM.

The rearrangement joins TRBV6-5 to TRBJ1-5; the D is unclear. CDR1 is MNHEY, CDR2 SVGAGI, per germline. Trimming removed 3 bases from V and 5 bases from J, with 5 bases in between. CDR3 length equals 12 residues. The CDR3 region is CASSYWDQPQHF. The DNA for the CDR3 is TGTGCCAGCAGTTATTGGGATCAGCCCCAGCATTTT.

The CDR3 DNA follows: TGCGCCAGCAGCATACTAGCGGGAGACAACAATGAGCAGTTCTTC. Amino acid sequence: CASSILAGDNNEQFF. The chain combines TRBV5-1 with TRBJ2-1, with 11 bases that match TRBD2. V trimming: 4 bases; J trimming: 5 bases; junction bases outside the gene matches: 5. Germline V lookup: CDR1 SGHRS, CDR2 YFSETQ. This CDR3 region has 15 residues.

The chain couples TRBV11-3 to TRBJ2-7, with D possibly being TRBD1 or TRBD2 (5 bases each). CDR1 is SGHNT and CDR2 is YENEEA in the germline V gene. This CDR3 comprises 15 residues. Trimming shortened V by 5 bases and J by 2 bases, and 16 bases separated the two germline ends. Here the CDR3 reads CASSLGDQPTYEQYF. In DNA, the CDR3 is TGTGCCAGCAGCCTTGGGGACCAGCCTACCTACGAGCAGTACTTC.

CDR3 bases: TGTGCCAGCAGCACGAGGACAGGGAGCTACGAGCAGTACTTC. Its translation: CASSTRTGSYEQYF. The chain recombines TRBV7-2 with TRBJ2-7; 8 bases fit TRBD1. V gave up 5 bases and J gave up 3 bases; unmatched junction bases: 6. Germline V gene sequence: CDR1 SGHTA, CDR2 FQGNSA. CDR3 length: 14 amino acids. Full variable domain (remainder filled in from reference TRBV7-2 and TRBJ2-7): GAGVSQSPSNKVTEKGKDVELRCDPISGHTALYWYRQSLGQGLEFLIYFQGNSAPDKSGLPSDRFSAERTGGSVSTLTIQRTQQEDSAVYLCASSTRTGSYEQYFGPGTRLTVT.

J is TRBJ2-5 and V is TRBV7-2; 10 bases fit TRBD1. CDR1 is SGHTA and CDR2 is FQGNSA in the germline V gene. The CDR3 sequence is 13 residues long. V shed 4 bases and J 8 bases; nucleotides not matched to a gene: 4. CDR3 coding DNA: TGTGCCAGCAGCTCAGGACAGGGGGGAACCCAGTACTTC. Translating gives CASSSGQGGTQYF. Filled out from reference TRBV7-2 and TRBJ2-5, the complete variable domain reads GAGVSQSPSNKVTEKGKDVELRCDPISGHTALYWYRQSLGQGLEFLIYFQGNSAPDKSGLPSDRFSAERTGGSVSTLTIQRTQQEDSAVYLCASSSGQGGTQYFGPGTRLLVL.